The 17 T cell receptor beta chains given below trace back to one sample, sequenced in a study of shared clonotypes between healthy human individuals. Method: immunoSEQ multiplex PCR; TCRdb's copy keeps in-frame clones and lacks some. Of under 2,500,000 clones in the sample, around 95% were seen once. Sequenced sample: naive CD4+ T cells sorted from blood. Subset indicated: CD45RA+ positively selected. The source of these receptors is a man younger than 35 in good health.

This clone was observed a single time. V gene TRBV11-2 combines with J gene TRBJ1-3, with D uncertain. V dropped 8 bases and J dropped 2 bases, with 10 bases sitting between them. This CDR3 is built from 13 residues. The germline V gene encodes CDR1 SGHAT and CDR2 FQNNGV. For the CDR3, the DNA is TGTGCCAGCCGATGGGCCGCTGGAAACACCATATATTTT. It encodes CASRWAAGNTIYF.

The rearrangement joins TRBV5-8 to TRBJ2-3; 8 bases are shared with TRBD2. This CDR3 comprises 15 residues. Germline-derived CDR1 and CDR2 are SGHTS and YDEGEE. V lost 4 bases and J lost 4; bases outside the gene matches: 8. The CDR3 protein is CASSLGGTSPDTQYF. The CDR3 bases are TGTGCCAGCAGCCTGGGAGGGACTAGTCCAGATACGCAGTATTTT.

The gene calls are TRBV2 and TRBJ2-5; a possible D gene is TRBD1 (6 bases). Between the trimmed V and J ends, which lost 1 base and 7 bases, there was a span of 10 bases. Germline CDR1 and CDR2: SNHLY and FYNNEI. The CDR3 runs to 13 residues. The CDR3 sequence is CASSEGQAVTQYF. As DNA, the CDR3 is TGTGCCAGCAGTGAAGGACAGGCGGTGACCCAGTACTTC.

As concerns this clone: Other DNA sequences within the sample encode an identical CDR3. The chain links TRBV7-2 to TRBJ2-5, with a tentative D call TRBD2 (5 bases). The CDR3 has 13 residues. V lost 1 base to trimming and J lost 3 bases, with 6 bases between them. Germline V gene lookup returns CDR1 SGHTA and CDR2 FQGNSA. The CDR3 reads CASSLGEKETQYF. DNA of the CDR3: TGTGCCAGCAGCTTAGGGGAGAAAGAGACCCAGTACTTC. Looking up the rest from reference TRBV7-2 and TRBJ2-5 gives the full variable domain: GAGVSQSPSNKVTEKGKDVELRCDPISGHTALYWYRQSLGQGLEFLIYFQGNSAPDKSGLPSDRFSAERTGGSVSTLTIQRTQQEDSAVYLCASSLGEKETQYFGPGTRLLVL.

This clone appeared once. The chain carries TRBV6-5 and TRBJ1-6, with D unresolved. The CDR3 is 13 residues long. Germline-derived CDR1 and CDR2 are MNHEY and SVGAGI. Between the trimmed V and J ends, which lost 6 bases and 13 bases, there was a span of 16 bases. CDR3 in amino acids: CASRRDGAQPLHF. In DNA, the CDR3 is TGTGCCAGCAGACGAGACGGCGCTCAGCCCCTCCACTTT.

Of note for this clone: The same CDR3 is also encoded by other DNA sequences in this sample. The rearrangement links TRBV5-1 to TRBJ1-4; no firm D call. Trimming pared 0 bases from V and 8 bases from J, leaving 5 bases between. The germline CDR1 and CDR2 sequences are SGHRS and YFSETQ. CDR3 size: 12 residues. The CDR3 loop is CASSLDSEKLFF. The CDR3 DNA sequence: TGCGCCAGCAGCTTGGACTCAGAAAAACTGTTTTTT.

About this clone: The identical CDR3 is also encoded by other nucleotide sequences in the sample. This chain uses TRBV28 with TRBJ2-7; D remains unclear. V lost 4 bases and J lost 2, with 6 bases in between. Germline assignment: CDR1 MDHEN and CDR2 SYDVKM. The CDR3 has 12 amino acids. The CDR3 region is CASSSATYEQYF. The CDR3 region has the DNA TGTGCCAGCAGTTCCGCCACCTACGAGCAGTACTTC.

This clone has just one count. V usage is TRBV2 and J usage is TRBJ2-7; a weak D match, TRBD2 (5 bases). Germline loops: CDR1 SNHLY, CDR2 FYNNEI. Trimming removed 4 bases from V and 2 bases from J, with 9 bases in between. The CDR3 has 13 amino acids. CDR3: CASSGVEAYEQYF. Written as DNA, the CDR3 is TGTGCCAGCAGTGGCGTGGAGGCCTACGAGCAGTACTTC.

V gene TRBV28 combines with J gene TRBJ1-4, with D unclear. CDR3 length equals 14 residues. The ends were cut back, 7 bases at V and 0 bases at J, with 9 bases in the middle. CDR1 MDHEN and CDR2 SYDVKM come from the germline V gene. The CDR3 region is CASTSGSTNEKLFF. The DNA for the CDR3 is TGTGCCAGCACCTCGGGGTCAACTAATGAAAAACTGTTTTTT.

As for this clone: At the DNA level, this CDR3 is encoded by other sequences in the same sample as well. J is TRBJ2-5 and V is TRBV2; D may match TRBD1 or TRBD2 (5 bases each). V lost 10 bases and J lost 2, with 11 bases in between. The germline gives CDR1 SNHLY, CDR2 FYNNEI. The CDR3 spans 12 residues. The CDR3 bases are TGTGCCACCTCGGGGCTTCAAGAGACCCAGTACTTC. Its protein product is CATSGLQETQYF.

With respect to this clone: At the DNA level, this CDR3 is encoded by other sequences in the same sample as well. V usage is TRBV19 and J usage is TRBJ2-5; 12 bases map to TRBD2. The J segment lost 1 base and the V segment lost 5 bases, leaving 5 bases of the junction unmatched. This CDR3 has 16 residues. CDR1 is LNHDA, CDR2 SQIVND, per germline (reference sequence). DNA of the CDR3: TGTGCCAGTAGTGTGACTAGCGGGGGCCCCCAAGAGACCCAGTACTTC. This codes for CASSVTSGGPQETQYF.

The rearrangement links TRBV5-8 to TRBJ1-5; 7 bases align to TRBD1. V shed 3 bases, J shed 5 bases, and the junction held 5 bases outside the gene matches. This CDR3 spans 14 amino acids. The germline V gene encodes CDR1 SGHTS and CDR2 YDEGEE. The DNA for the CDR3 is TGTGCCAGCAGCTCCGACAGGGTGGATCAGCCCCAGCATTTT. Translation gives CASSSDRVDQPQHF. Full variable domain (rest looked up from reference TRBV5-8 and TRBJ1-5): EAGVTQSPTHLIKTRGQQATLRCSPISGHTSVYWYQQALGLGLQFLLWYDEGEERNRGNFPPRFSGRQFPNYSSELNVNALELEDSALYLCASSSDRVDQPQHFGDGTRLSIL.

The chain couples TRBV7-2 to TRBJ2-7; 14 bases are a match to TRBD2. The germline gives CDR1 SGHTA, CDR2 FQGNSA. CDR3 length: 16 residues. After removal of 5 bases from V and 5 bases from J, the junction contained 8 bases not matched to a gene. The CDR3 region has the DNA TGTGCCAGCAGCCAAACCGGGACTAGCGGGAGACACGAGCAGTACTTC. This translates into CASSQTGTSGRHEQYF.

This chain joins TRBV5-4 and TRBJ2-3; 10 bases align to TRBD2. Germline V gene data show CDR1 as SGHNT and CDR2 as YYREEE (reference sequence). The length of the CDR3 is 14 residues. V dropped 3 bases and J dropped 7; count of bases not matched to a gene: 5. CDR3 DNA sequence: TGTGCCAGCAGCTCCAGGACTAGCGGTAATACGCAGTATTTT. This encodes CASSSRTSGNTQYF.

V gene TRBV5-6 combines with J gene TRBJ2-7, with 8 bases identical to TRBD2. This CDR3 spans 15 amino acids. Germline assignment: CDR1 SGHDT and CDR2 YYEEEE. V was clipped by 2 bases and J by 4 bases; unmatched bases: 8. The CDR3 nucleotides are TGTGCCAGCAGCTTAGATATAGCGGGAATATACGAGCAGTACTTC. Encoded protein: CASSLDIAGIYEQYF.

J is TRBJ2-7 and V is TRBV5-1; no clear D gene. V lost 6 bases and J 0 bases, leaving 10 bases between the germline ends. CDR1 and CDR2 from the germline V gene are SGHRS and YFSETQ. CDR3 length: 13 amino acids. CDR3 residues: CASTEPNSYEQYF. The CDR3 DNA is TGCGCCAGCACAGAGCCCAACTCCTACGAGCAGTACTTC.

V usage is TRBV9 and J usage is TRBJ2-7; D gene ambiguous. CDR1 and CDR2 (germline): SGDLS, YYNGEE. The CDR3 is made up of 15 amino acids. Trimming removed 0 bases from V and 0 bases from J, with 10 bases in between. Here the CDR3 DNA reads TGTGCCAGCAGCGTAGATTTGGGCCCCTCCTACGAGCAGTACTTC. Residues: CASSVDLGPSYEQYF.